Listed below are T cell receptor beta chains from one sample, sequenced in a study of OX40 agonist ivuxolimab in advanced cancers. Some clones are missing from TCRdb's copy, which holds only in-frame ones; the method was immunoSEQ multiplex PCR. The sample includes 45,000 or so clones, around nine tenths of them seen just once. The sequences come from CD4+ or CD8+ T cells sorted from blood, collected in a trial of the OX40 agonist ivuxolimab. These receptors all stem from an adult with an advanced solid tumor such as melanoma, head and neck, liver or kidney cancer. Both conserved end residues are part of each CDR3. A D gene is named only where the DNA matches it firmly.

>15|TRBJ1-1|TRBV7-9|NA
TGTGCCAGCAGCCCCCGACGGTCTCAGGACACTGAAGCTTTCTTT
CASSPRRSQDTEAFF
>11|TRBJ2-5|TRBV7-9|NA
TGTGCCAGCGGACTTGGGGAGACCCAGTACTTC
CASGLGETQYF
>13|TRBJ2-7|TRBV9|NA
TGTGCCAGCAGCGTAGCTACCACCTACGAGCAGTACTTC
CASSVATTYEQYF
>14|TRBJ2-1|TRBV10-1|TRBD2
TGCGCCAGCGGACAAGCGGGGGGGTACAATGAGCAGTTCTTC
CASGQAGGYNEQFF
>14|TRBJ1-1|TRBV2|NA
TGTGCCAGCAGTAGGAGCCGGGAGAACACTGAAGCTTTCTTT
CASSRSRENTEAFF
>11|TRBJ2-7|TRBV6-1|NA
TGTGCCAGCGGGTTCTCCTACGAGCAGTACTTC
CASGFSYEQYF
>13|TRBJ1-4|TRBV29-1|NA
TGCAGCGTTGAGGAGGGGTTCGGTGAAAAACTGTTTTTT
CSVEEGFGEKLFF
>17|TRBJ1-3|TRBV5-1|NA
TGCGCCAGCAGCCCACAACCGGCCCTGATCTCTGGAAACACCATATATTTT
CASSPQPALISGNTIYF
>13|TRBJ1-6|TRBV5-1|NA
TGCGCCAGCAAGTGGGGGGCTATGTCACCCCTCCACTTT
CASKWGAMSPLHF
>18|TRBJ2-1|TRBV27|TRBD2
TGTGCCAGCAGTCCGGGACTAGCGGGAGGGCCAGATGTTAATGAGCAGTTCTTC
CASSPGLAGGPDVNEQFF
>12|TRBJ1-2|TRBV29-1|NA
TGCAGCGTAGGAGGGGCGCCCGATGGCTACACCTTC
CSVGGAPDGYTF
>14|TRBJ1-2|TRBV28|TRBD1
TGTGCCAGCAGTCGCCTGGACAGGGACTATGGCTACACCTTC
CASSRLDRDYGYTF
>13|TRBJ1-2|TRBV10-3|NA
TGTGCCATCAACCCGGGACTAGAGGATGGCTACACCTTC
CAINPGLEDGYTF